This T cell receptor (beta chain) appears in the sequencing data of a study of cytomegalovirus exposure and HLA in healthy donors (dated by TCRdb to the late 2010s). As for the study more broadly: An earlier analysis of approximately 640 of the donors reported more than 250 Gb of sequence data and 120 million or so unique TCR beta sequences from about 179 million T cells. Approximately 310 gigabases of sequencing data and approximately 85 million unique TCR sequences were included in an early release covering about 700 HLA-typed donors. The genetic ancestry cluster associated with self-reported Caucasian donors included 70% to 85% of the roughly 400 genotyped donors. The study aimed to test whether signatures of past pathogen exposure could be identified by cataloging public T cell receptors. Using immunosequencing, the study profiled T cell repertoires from 500 to 800 subjects and related those repertoires to cytomegalovirus serostatus. A separate validation cohort of about 110 different subjects was used in addition to the approximately 610-subject first cohort. To predict cytomegalovirus infection status, the study brought together high-throughput TCR immunosequencing, statistical association of individual TCRs with disease status, and machine learning. To study patterns of TCR occurrence, a later analysis re-analyzed previously published TCR beta repertoires from 666 donors and added high-resolution HLA genotyping. Rather than drawing on any new phenotypic data, the later analysis identified candidate immune exposures from TCR beta sequences and the way those sequences occurred across donors. An earlier analysis of 587 of the donors used high-throughput TCR beta sequencing to judge whether each TCR beta V gene segment behaved as functional or pseudogenic. Donor age, sex, ethnicity and CMV serostatus were compiled together with the repertoire data. A later genetic analysis took genome-wide SNP genotypes for about 55% of the 666 donors and used that subset as a discovery cohort. All discovery cohort repertoires had been generated on a single sequencing platform. HLA typing covered class I and class II loci at four-digit resolution. Typing coverage differed by locus: A, B, C, DRB1 and DQB1 were typed in about 620-640 donors, DQA1 in about 500, DPA1 in 600 to 610, and DPB1 in approximately 450. Because of strong linkage in the cohort, a handful of DR-DQ haplotypes were treated as single units for association and clustering. On average, roughly 240,000 unique TCR beta nucleotide sequences were sequenced per donor among 398 genotyped donors of the cohort, with roughly 18% of those sequences being non-productive. What the work shows at the level of the full study, not this receptor alone: In a later analysis, most CMV-associated TCR beta chains were found to appear HLA-restricted, with HLA associations seemingly driven largely by CMV exposure. In the study, around 150 TCR beta chains were listed as associated with cytomegalovirus. The cohort was sequenced for TCR beta chains only, and without alpha or paired-chain data the features that could be detected were limited. In a later analysis, 16,951 TCR beta sequences were associated with specific HLA alleles at a false discovery rate of 0.05. Across donors, most TCR sequences were observed very rarely, whereas some public TCRs were present in many individuals. The authors suggested that the approach could potentially be generalized to other disease states and immunological phenotypes. Because HLA typing was unavailable for some donors at each locus, only the typed subset was used in association tests. In a later genetic analysis, a missense DCLRE1C variant was associated with V-gene and J-gene trimming of TCR beta chains, and the association was replicated in an independent cohort. In vitro tests confirmed that three of the cytomegalovirus-associated TCR beta chains recognize cytomegalovirus antigens. Cytomegalovirus status was reported to be diagnosed by the classifier with high specificity and sensitivity in both the original and validation cohorts. Correlated functional status among segregating V segments might reflect linkage disequilibrium, but an unknown experimental factor could not be ruled out. Broadly in line with IMGT annotations, most TCR beta V segments showed up in productive rearrangements about 87% or about 30% of the time in an earlier analysis of 587 of the donors. Because counts were too low, roughly 17 rarely observed V segments, including chromosome 9 orphons, were left out of the earlier analysis of 500 to 650 of the donors. A cluster of highly shared sequence variants was judged likely to be a technical artifact of the sequencing pipeline. According to a later analysis, parvovirus B19, influenza, CMV and Epstein-Barr virus appeared linked to several top co-occurrence clusters. The 87-base-pair reads could not distinguish some IMGT-functional V segments, including TRBV6-2 and TRBV6-3, so those segments were excluded. For the cohort, immune exposure information was limited to CMV serostatus. In a later analysis, HLA-associated TCR beta chains were found to be more clonally expanded and to have lower generation probabilities than equally common non-associated chains. A further reported finding was that TCR beta sequences accurately predicted the HLA-A and HLA-B alleles for most subjects in the first cohort. In a later analysis, TCR association rates were found to vary across HLA loci, with the most associated TCRs seen for DRB1 alleles and the fewest for HLA-C alleles. A later genetic analysis reported fewer N-insertions in productive TCRs among donors in an Asian-associated ancestry cluster than the approximately 700-donor mean. When HLA alleles, especially DR and DQ, strongly co-occurred, attributing TCR associations to individual alleles was difficult. Presence/absence analyses assumed roughly uniform sequencing depth across donors, an assumption that may not hold.

The cohort was made up of 500 to 800 healthy bone marrow donors. Cohort members were all nominally healthy when sampled, although unrecorded immune exposures were likely present. The donor tested CMV seronegative, placing the donor among the approximately 400 seronegative members of the cohort. Every donor gave a peripheral blood sample, and the peripheral blood mononuclear cells from that sample were used for TCR beta sequencing. The Qiagen DNeasy Blood Extraction Kit was used to extract genomic DNA from the blood cell samples. The library was prepared using the immunoSEQ multiplex PCR assay. For the multiplex PCR, a mixture combining 60 forward primers for TCR Vbeta segments and 13 reverse primers for TCR Jbeta segments was used. A multiplex PCR assay on genomic DNA amplified the CDR3 region of rearranged TCR beta genes. The Illumina HiSeq System was used to sequence the amplified TCR beta libraries as 87-base-pair reads. The source study handled its data this way. A later analysis tallied approximately 87 million unique TCR beta chains across the roughly 610 repertoires, and around 9.9 million of those chains were shared by two or more donors. A nearest-neighbor algorithm error-corrected the raw reads and collapsed the reads into unique sequences, merging closely related sequences to remove PCR and sequencing errors. CDR3 sequences were aligned to IMGT reference sequences to assign V, D and J gene segments. For a sequence to be retained, at least a six-nucleotide match to both a V gene segment and a J gene segment was required. A rearrangement counted as productive if the CDR3 had no stop codons and remained in frame with V and J, and every other rearrangement counted as non-productive. Following IMGT convention, CDR3 was defined as the stretch from the second conserved V-encoded cysteine up to the conserved J-encoded phenylalanine. The earlier analysis of approximately 590 of the donors excluded any sequence lacking an unambiguous match to a single V gene segment. In an earlier analysis of approximately 560 of the donors, a V segment was called functional when productive rearrangements were above 56.7%, and segregating when the standard deviation between donors exceeded 5%. A statistical classification framework was built to diagnose cytomegalovirus status from the catalog of TCR beta chain sequences. In a later analysis, V and J genes were assigned by comparing TCR nucleotide sequences against IMGT/GENE-DB human TR gene sequences. In a later analysis, CDR3 sequences and most-parsimonious VDJ recombination scenarios were assigned using the TCRdist pipeline. In a later analysis, each TCR beta chain was defined by its CDR3 amino acid sequence together with its V-gene family, and reads lacking a unique V-gene family were excluded. To address suspected cross-contamination and a sequencing artifact, a later analysis removed approximately 590 highly shared, low-generation-probability nucleotide sequences. In a later analysis, a clonal expansion index for each public chain was calculated from normalized within-repertoire ranks of inferred template counts. In a later analysis, generation probabilities were computed with a VDJ recombination model fitted to out-of-frame rearrangements, and the resulting probabilities were checked against IGoR. Hypergeometric tests were used in a later analysis to score TCR-TCR, TCR-HLA and TCR-CMV co-occurrence, with a repertoire-size bias correction applied to the TCR pairs. To estimate false discovery rates, a later analysis permuted the HLA or CMV assignments 20 times. In a later analysis, co-occurring TCRs were grouped using DBSCAN, with TCRdist sequence similarity added in when clustering inside HLA-allele-positive subsets. Repertoires with fewer than 30,000 or more than 120,000 public chains were left out of co-occurrence clustering, as were about 5 repertoires with anomalous nucleotide sharing. The table comes from immuneACCESS by way of TCRdb, which keeps in-frame sequences with V and J called. Part of the clones is missing from these tables; in studies checked, under half for an unresolved V gene and the rest for unknown reasons. The V and J calls and the clone size are those of that table, but D and trimming were determined from the DNA. The sample yields around 100,000 clones; about 70% were counted once. Nearly 0.9% of the sample is taken by the ten largest.

Per the germline V gene, SGHRS is the CDR1 and YFSETQ is the CDR2. V is clipped by 3 bases and J by 2 bases, and the sequence between their germline boundaries is 15 bases long. Counted from cysteine to phenylalanine, this CDR3 has 15 amino acids. This entry keeps only the CDR3 DNA: 45 bases, framed from base 1. This clone was detected only a few times. What antigen it recognizes has not been identified. Base qualities are missing; no much larger clone stands one base away. Here the chain combines TRBV5-1 and TRBJ2-7, with a weak D call of TRBD1 (6 bases match). The specimen sequenced was PBMCs. The clonotype originates from a woman in her 30s in good health and CMV-seronegative. The sequenced DNA is TGCGCCAGCAGCTCACCCGACAGGATTACCTACGAGCAGTACTTC. It translates as CASSSPDRITYEQYF.